This entry is about one T cell receptor beta chain. It has no known antigen specificity. The record has no base qualities; no much larger clone is one base away. To sequence the TCRbeta CDR3 region, genomic DNA was isolated from the sorted cells. The immunoSEQ Assay was used for sequencing of TCRbeta CDR3 regions. The table comes from immuneACCESS by way of TCRdb, which keeps in-frame sequences with V and J called. Part of the clones is missing from these tables; in studies checked, under half for an unresolved V gene and the rest for unknown reasons. The sample table contains 30,000 to 45,000 clones; only one count was recorded for approximately 86% of them. Around 1.8% of the sample belongs to the ten largest clones. From a lookup of the germline V gene, CDR1 and CDR2 are SGHVS and FNYEAQ. The CDR3 sequence holds 17 residues, the cysteine and phenylalanine included. This entry keeps only the CDR3 DNA: 51 bases, framed from base 1. The V end gives up 5 bases and the J end 0 bases, leaving 5 bases in the junction not matched to a gene.

The sample originates from a study of OX40 agonist ivuxolimab in advanced cancers. Study-level background: Ivuxolimab, which targeted the costimulatory receptor OX40 (CD134), was an agonistic, fully human IgG2 monoclonal antibody. Intravenous ivuxolimab was administered to patients every 2 weeks at six dose levels: 0.01, 0.1, 0.3, 1.5, 3 and 10 mg/kg. Of the roughly 52 dose-escalation patients, hepatocellular carcinoma was present in roughly 19, melanoma in approximately 15, renal cell carcinoma in 9 and head and neck cancer in 9. A male proportion of around 83% and a mean age of 60 years, ranging from roughly 23 to 90, were recorded for the dose-escalation cohort. Patients were allowed to have had prior anti-PD-1, anti-PD-L1 or anti-CTLA-4 therapy, and roughly 40% of the dose-escalation patients had previously received checkpoint inhibitors. Partial responses occurred in three dose-escalation patients: two with cutaneous melanoma and one with hepatocellular carcinoma. Peripheral TCRbeta sequencing was intended to test whether TCR sequence diversity was altered and clonal T-cell expansion was caused by ivuxolimab. The paper reports the monotherapy dose-escalation portion (N ≈ 50 patients) of the phase I ivuxolimab trial.

Results the study describes overall, beyond this receptor: Low levels of normalized T-cell clonal expansion were also seen in some patients who did not respond. Which antigens the clonally expanded peripheral T cells were specific for was not determined. Partial responders in the 0.1-3.0 mg/kg groups had among the lowest normalized peripheral clonal expansion, especially among CD8+ T cells. At doses from 0.1 to 3.0 mg/kg, clonal expansion was seen in both CD4+ and CD8+ blood T cells between baseline and week 6. On average, CD8+ T cells showed more expanded clones than CD4+ T cells after ivuxolimab.

The trial excluded patients who had a history of autoimmune disease or were on systemic immunosuppression. Peripheral blood for TCR sequencing was drawn from every dose cohort at baseline, at cycle 4 day 1 and at cycle 7 day 1. Samples were obtained from an open-label, multicenter, first-in-human phase I dose-escalation trial of ivuxolimab. The trial enrolled adults with locally advanced or metastatic head and neck squamous cell, hepatocellular, melanoma or renal cell carcinoma. Before TCR sequencing, CD4+ T cells and CD8+ T cells were sorted from peripheral blood as separate populations. The clonotype comes from an adult with an advanced solid tumor such as melanoma, head and neck, liver or kidney cancer. The V and J segments used are TRBV7-6 and TRBJ2-1, with 12 bases in between that match TRBD2. The input for sequencing was CD4+ or CD8+ T cells sorted from blood, taken in a trial of the OX40 agonist ivuxolimab. The bases are TGTGCCAGCAGCCGAACGGGACTAGCGGGCTCCTACAATGAGCAGTTCTTC. It encodes CASSRTGLAGSYNEQFF.